One and the same sample provided the 5 T cell receptor beta chains below, sequenced in a study of cytomegalovirus exposure and HLA in healthy donors. Generated by immunoSEQ multiplex PCR, the TCRdb table keeps only in-frame clones and is missing some. The data show 100,000 to 150,000 clones, about 87% seen once. The sample consisted of PBMCs. The origin of the receptors is a woman aged 18-29 years in good health and CMV-seronegative.

The rearrangement joins TRBV6-1 to TRBJ1-4, with D perhaps TRBD1 (5 bases). The V gene's germline CDR1 is MNHNS and CDR2 SASEGT. Deletions cut 6 bases from V and 7 bases from J, with 15 bases between. The CDR3 runs 14 residues. CDR3 in DNA: TGTGCCAGCAGGACTTCGGGGGTTGGTGAAAAACTGTTTTTT. Encoded protein: CASRTSGVGEKLFF.

Only a few counts were recorded for this clone. The chain has TRBV28 and TRBJ1-5; D not certain. Trimming took off 4 bases at V and 7 bases at J, with 17 bases between the two ends. This CDR3 region has 15 residues. Germline V gives CDR1 MDHEN, CDR2 SYDVKM. The CDR3 nucleotides are TGTGCCAGCAGTTCACGTAAGCGGGTGGGACAGCCCCAGCATTTT. Its protein product is CASSSRKRVGQPQHF.

V usage is TRBV18 and J usage is TRBJ1-1; D gene uncertain. V lost 0 bases and J 1 base, leaving 15 bases between the germline ends. The CDR3 is 17 amino acids. Germline lookup yields CDR1 KGHSH and CDR2 LQKENI. The chain's CDR3 is CASSPPDGPTENTEAFF. The CDR3 nucleotides are TGTGCCAGCTCACCACCGGATGGGCCTACAGAGAACACTGAAGCTTTCTTT.

J is TRBJ1-1 and V is TRBV5-6; no clear D gene. Germline assignment: CDR1 SGHDT and CDR2 YYEEEE. This CDR3 region has 15 residues. The V end was cut by 1 base, the J end by 2 bases, with 12 bases between. The CDR3 region has the DNA TGTGCCAGCAGCTTGTTGACGGAGGATAACACTGAAGCTTTCTTT. This codes for CASSLLTEDNTEAFF.

V usage is TRBV19 and J usage is TRBJ1-2, with D uncertain. Germline V lookup: CDR1 LNHDA, CDR2 SQIVND (reference sequence). V was shortened by 5 bases and J by 2 bases, with 6 bases between the two germline ends. The CDR3 extends over 12 amino acids. The CDR3 DNA follows: TGTGCCAGTAGTCAGGCCAACTATGGCTACACCTTC. Translated: CASSQANYGYTF.